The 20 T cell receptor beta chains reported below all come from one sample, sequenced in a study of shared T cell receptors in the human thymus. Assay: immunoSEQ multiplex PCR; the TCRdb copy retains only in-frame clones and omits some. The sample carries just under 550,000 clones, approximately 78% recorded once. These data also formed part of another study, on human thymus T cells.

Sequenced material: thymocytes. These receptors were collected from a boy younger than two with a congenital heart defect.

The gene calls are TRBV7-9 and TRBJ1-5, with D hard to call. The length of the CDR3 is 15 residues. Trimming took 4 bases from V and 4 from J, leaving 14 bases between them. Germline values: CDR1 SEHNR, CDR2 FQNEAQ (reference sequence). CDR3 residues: CASSCSGICNQPQHF. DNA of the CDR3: TGTGCCAGCAGCTGTTCCGGGATTTGTAATCAGCCCCAGCATTTT.

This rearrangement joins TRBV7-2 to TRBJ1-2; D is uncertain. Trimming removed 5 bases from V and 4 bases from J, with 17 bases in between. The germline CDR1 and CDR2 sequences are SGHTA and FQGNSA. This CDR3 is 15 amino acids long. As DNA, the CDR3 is TGTGCCAGCAGCCTGACTCGGGCGCGGGGCTATGGCTACACCTTC. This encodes CASSLTRARGYGYTF.

CDR3 loop: CAIQPGTSGSGEQYF. In DNA form, the CDR3 reads TGTGCCATCCAACCCGGGACTAGCGGGAGTGGAGAGCAGTACTTC. V and J are TRBV6-1 and TRBJ2-7, with 14 bases that match TRBD2. J was trimmed by 7 bases and V by 10 bases; bases with no gene match: 12. CDR1 MNHNS and CDR2 SASEGT come from the germline V gene. The CDR3 contains 15 residues.

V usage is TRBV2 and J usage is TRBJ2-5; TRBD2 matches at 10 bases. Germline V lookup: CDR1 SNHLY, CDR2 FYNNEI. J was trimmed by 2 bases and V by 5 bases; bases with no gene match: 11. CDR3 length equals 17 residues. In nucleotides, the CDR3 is TGTGCCAGCAGTCCCACCGCTCCGACTAGCGGGCAAGAGACCCAGTACTTC. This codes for CASSPTAPTSGQETQYF.

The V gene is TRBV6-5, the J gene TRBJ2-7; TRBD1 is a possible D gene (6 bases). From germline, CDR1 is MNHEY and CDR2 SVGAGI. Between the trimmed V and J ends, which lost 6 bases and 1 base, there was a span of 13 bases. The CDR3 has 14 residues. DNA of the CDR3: TGTGCCAGCAGACCTGAGGACAGTTCCTACGAGCAGTACTTC. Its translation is CASRPEDSSYEQYF.

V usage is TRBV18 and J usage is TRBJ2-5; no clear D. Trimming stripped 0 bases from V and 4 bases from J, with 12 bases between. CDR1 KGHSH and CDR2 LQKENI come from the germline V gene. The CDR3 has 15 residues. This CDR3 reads CASSPPGAKGETQYF. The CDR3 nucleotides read TGTGCCAGCTCACCACCGGGCGCCAAAGGAGAGACCCAGTACTTC. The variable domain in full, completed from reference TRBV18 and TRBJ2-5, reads NAGVMQNPRHLVRRRGQEARLRCSPMKGHSHVYWYRQLPEEGLKFMVYLQKENIIDESGMPKERFSAEFPKEGPSILRIQQVVRGDSAAYFCASSPPGAKGETQYFGPGTRLLVL.

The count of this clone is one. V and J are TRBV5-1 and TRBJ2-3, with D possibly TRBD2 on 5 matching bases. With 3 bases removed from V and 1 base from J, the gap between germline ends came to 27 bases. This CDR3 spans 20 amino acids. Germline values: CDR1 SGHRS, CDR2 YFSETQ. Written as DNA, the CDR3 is TGCGCCAGCAGCTCACTAATAATAAGCGGTCCTAAAAAACGCACAGATACGCAGTATTTT. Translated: CASSSLIISGPKKRTDTQYF. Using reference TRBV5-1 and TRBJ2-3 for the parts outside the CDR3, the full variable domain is KAGVTQTPRYLIKTRGQQVTLSCSPISGHRSVSWYQQTPGQGLQFLFEYFSETQRNKGNFPGRFSGRQFSNSRSEMNVSTLELGDSALYLCASSSLIISGPKKRTDTQYFGPGTRLTVL.

The CDR3 region has the DNA TGTGCCAGCAGCTTAGTGACTAGCGGGAGCTACGAGCAGTACTTC. It encodes CASSLVTSGSYEQYF. J is TRBJ2-7 and V is TRBV11-3; 12 nucleotides agree with TRBD2. The germline gives CDR1 SGHNT, CDR2 YENEEA. The CDR3 extends over 15 amino acids. V gave up 1 base and J gave up 3 bases; unmatched junction bases: 1.

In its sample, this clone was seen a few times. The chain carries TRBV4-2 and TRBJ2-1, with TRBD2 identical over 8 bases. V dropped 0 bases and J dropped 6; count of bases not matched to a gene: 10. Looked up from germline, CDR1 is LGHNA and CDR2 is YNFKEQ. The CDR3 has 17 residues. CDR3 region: CASSQDRLAGEANEQFF. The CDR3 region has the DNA TGTGCCAGCAGCCAAGATCGGCTAGCGGGCGAGGCCAATGAGCAGTTCTTC.

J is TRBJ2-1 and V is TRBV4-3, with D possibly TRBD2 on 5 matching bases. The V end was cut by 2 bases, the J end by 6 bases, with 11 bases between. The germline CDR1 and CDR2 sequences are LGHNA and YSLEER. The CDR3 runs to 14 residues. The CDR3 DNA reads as TGCGCCAGCAGCCAACGAGGACTGTTCAATGAGCAGTTCTTC. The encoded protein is CASSQRGLFNEQFF.

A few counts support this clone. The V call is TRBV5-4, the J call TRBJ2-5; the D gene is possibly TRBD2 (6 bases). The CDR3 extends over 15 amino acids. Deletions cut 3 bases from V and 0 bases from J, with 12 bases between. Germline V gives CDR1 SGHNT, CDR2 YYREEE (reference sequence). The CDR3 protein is CASSWVSGDQETQYF. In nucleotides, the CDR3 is TGTGCCAGCAGCTGGGTCTCGGGGGACCAAGAGACCCAGTACTTC.

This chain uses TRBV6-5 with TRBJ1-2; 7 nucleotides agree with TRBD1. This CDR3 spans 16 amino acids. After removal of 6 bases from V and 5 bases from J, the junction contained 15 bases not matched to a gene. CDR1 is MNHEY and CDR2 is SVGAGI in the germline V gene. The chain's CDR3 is CASSYEGHRGGYGYTF. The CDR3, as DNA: TGTGCCAGCAGCTACGAGGGCCACAGGGGTGGTTATGGCTACACCTTC.

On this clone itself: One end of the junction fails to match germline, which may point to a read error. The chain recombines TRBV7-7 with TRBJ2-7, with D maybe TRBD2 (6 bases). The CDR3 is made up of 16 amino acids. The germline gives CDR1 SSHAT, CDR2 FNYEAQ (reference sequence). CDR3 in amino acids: CASSLAGPSLGYEQYF. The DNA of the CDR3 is TGTGCTAGCAGCTTGGCGGGGCCGAGTTTGGGGTACGAGCAGTACTTC.

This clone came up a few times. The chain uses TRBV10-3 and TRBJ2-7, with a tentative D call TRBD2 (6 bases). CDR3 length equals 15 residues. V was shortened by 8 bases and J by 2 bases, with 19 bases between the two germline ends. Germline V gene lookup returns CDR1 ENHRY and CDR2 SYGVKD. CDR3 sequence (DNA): TGTGCCATCCTTGGGACTCCCTTTTATGCCTACGAGCAGTACTTC. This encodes CAILGTPFYAYEQYF.

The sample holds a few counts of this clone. The CDR3 coding sequence is TGTGCCAGCAGCCCGAATACAACGGGACAGGGGAAGTGCACTGAAGCTTTCTTT. Translation: CASSPNTTGQGKCTEAFF. The J gene is TRBJ1-1, the V gene TRBV11-2; TRBD1 matches at 10 bases. CDR3 size: 18 residues. Germline V CDR1 and CDR2: SGHAT, FQNNGV. After removal of 5 bases from V and 4 bases from J, the junction contained 16 bases not matched to a gene.

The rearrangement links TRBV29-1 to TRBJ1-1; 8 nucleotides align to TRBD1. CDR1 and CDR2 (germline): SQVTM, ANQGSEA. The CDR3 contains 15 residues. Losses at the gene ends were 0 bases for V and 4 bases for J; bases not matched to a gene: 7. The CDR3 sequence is CSVEDRWTGCTEAFF. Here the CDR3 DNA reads TGCAGCGTTGAAGATCGGTGGACAGGGTGCACTGAAGCTTTCTTT. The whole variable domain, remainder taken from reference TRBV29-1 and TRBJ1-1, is SAVISQKPSRDICQRGTSLTIQCQVDSQVTMMFWYRQQPGQSLTLIATANQGSEATYESGFVIDKFPISRPNLTFSTLTVSNMSPEDSSIYLCSVEDRWTGCTEAFFGQGTRLTVV.

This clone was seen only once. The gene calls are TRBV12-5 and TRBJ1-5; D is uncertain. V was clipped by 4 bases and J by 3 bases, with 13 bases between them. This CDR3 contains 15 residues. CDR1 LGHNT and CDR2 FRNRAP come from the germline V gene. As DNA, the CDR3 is TGTGCTAGTGGTTCGCCCGGCAGGCCCAATCAGCCCCAGCATTTT. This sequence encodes CASGSPGRPNQPQHF.

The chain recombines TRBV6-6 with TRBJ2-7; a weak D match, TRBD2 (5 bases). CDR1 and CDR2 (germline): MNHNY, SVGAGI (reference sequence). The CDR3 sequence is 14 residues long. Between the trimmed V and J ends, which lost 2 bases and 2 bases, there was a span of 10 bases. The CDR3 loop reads CASSYLHGTYEQYF. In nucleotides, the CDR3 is TGTGCCAGCAGTTACCTGCACGGGACCTACGAGCAGTACTTC.

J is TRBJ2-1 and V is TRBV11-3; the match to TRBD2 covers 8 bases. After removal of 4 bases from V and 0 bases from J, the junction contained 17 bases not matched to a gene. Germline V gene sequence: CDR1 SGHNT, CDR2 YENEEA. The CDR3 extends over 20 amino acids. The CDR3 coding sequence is TGTGCCAGCAGCTCACACAAAAGGCTTAGCGGGGCAGACTCCTACAATGAGCAGTTCTTC. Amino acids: CASSSHKRLSGADSYNEQFF.

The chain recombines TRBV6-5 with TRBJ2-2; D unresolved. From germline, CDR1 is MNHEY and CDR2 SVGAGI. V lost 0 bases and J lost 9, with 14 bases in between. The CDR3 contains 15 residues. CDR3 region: CASSYSSREARELFF. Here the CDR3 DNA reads TGTGCCAGCAGTTACTCCTCCCGAGAGGCTCGGGAGCTGTTTTTT.